Listed below are T cell receptor beta chains from one sample, sequenced in a study of identifying expanded T cells in peripheral blood. TCRdb keeps only in-frame clones here, not all; method: immunoSEQ multiplex PCR. The table includes 100,000 to 150,000 clones, approximately 86% detected once. Sequenced sample: blood. The source is a person between 18 and 69 years old in good health. CDR3s include the opening cysteine and the closing phenylalanine or tryptophan. Each record gives: V gene, D gene, J gene, clone size, CDR3 protein, CDR3 DNA. D genes are given only for firm matches. Expanded clones are given a class, and other clones once, few, many or no size at all.

>TRBV5-8|TRBD2|TRBJ2-1|few
CASSSRRGTSSLEQFF
TGTGCCAGCAGCTCTCGGAGGGGGACTAGCTCTCTTGAGCAGTTCTTC
>TRBV5-1|TRBD2|TRBJ2-3|-
CASSLLREGDTQYF
TGCGCCAGCAGCTTGCTGCGGGAGGGGGATACGCAGTATTTT
>TRBV5-1|-|TRBJ2-7|-
CASSLGSRDEQYF
TGCGCCAGCAGCTTGGGCAGCCGTGACGAGCAGTACTTC
>TRBV19|-|TRBJ1-1|once
CASSISPGAWTEAFF
TGTGCCAGTAGTATCTCCCCAGGGGCGTGGACTGAAGCTTTCTTT
>TRBV2|TRBD2|TRBJ2-7|-
CASSEGPSGTYEQYF
TGTGCCAGCAGTGAGGGGCCTAGCGGGACCTACGAGCAGTACTTC
>TRBV5-1|TRBD1|TRBJ2-7|-
CASSLATGTINEQYF
TGCGCCAGCAGCTTGGCGACAGGGACGATTAACGAGCAGTACTTC
>TRBV18|-|TRBJ1-2|-
CASSPGGPYGYTF
TGTGCCAGCTCACCAGGAGGTCCCTATGGCTACACCTTC
>TRBV11-3|TRBD1|TRBJ2-7|-
CASSPGPQGDEQYF
TGTGCCAGCAGCCCCGGGCCCCAGGGGGACGAGCAGTACTTC
>TRBV5-1|-|TRBJ1-2|-
CASTQPGYLSEGYTF
TGCGCCAGCACCCAACCTGGTTATTTGTCGGAAGGCTACACCTTC
>TRBV28|-|TRBJ2-1|-
CASTTTGLHNEQFF
TGTGCCAGCACCACTACCGGACTCCACAATGAGCAGTTCTTC
>TRBV19|TRBD1|TRBJ1-1|-
CASTADRALNTEAFF
TGTGCCAGTACCGCAGACAGGGCCTTGAACACTGAAGCTTTCTTT
>TRBV7-7|-|TRBJ2-3|-
CASSIGIDGTTDTQYF
TGTGCCAGCAGCATCGGGATTGACGGGACCACAGATACGCAGTATTTT
>TRBV30|TRBD1|TRBJ1-5|many
CAWGQGGQPQHF
TGTGCCTGGGGACAGGGTGGGCAGCCCCAGCATTTT
>TRBV6-5|-|TRBJ1-3|-
CASSYKPGTGNTIYF
TGTGCCAGCAGTTACAAACCGGGGACTGGAAACACCATATATTTT
>TRBV7-9|TRBD2|TRBJ2-1|-
CASSLGLAGGYEQFF
TGTGCCAGCAGCTTAGGACTAGCGGGAGGGTATGAGCAGTTCTTC
>TRBV5-1|TRBD1|TRBJ1-5|few
CASSPGTGVVQPQHF
TGCGCCAGCAGTCCCGGGACAGGGGTGGTTCAGCCCCAGCATTTT
>TRBV7-9|TRBD1|TRBJ2-7|-
CASSSAGTAIYEQYF
TGTGCCAGCAGCTCCGCCGGGACAGCAATATACGAGCAGTACTTC
>TRBV21-1|-|TRBJ2-7|-
CASKSRDRVHEQYF
TGTGCCAGCAAGTCGCGGGATAGGGTCCACGAGCAGTACTTC
>TRBV6-4|TRBD2|TRBJ2-1|-
CASSVTSDNEQFF
TGTGCCAGCAGTGTTACTAGCGACAATGAGCAGTTCTTC
>TRBV27|TRBD2|TRBJ2-3|-
CASSLSLAGGPDTQYF
TGTGCCAGCAGTTTATCGTTAGCGGGAGGGCCAGATACGCAGTATTTT
>TRBV4-1|-|TRBJ2-1|-
CASSLGDNSYNEQFF
TGCGCCAGCAGCCTTGGAGACAACTCCTACAATGAGCAGTTCTTC